The 28 T cell receptor beta chains reported below all come from one sample, sequenced in a study of molecular identifiers for immune sequencing clone quantification. MiXCR was run by TCRdb on the PCR reads, yielding one entry per CDR3 protein. The sample has about 100,000 distinct CDR3 sequences; about 35% are singletons. Sequenced sample: naive CD8+ T cells from blood, with Jurkat cell RNA spiked in. Indicated subset: FACS-sorted CD8+CD4-CCR7+CD45RA+ naive T cells. These TCRs come from a human donor in good health. Some libraries in this study had Jurkat cell RNA spiked in.

This clonotype was counted between two and nine times. This chain uses TRBV7-9 with TRBJ2-6; the D is unclear. Germline V CDR1 and CDR2: SEHNR, FQNEAQ (reference sequence). Deletions cut 4 bases from V and 0 bases from J, with 19 bases between. The CDR3 runs to 19 residues. CDR3 residues: CASSSPLTHANSGANVLTF. The DNA for the CDR3 is TGTGCCAGCAGCTCCCCATTGACCCACGCAAACTCTGGGGCCAACGTCCTGACTTTC.

This clonotype was counted a few times. The chain recombines TRBV4-1 with TRBJ1-1; D is uncertain. This CDR3 region has 15 residues. Germline values: CDR1 MGHRA, CDR2 YSYEKL. V lost 0 bases, J lost 9 bases, and 17 bases lay in between. The CDR3 spells CASSQEGRAEVKAFF. The CDR3, as DNA: TGCGCCAGCAGCCAAGAGGGGAGAGCAGAGGTAAAAGCTTTCTTT.

This clonotype showed up just a few times. The chain employs TRBV28 and TRBJ1-6, with TRBD1 identical over 11 bases. J gave up 10 bases and V 6 bases, and 5 bases lay outside the gene matches. Germline-derived CDR1 and CDR2 are MDHEN and SYDVKM. This CDR3 has 14 amino acids. DNA of the CDR3: TGTGCCAGCAGCCTGGGACAGGGGGGATCACCCCTCCACTTT. This translates into CASSLGQGGSPLHF.

Only one count was recorded for this clonotype. It may be a read error: a sequence one base away is much more abundant. The genes are TRBV28 and TRBJ2-7, with 10 nucleotides matching TRBD2. This CDR3 is built from 16 residues. The germline gives CDR1 MDHEN, CDR2 SYDVKM. Here the CDR3 DNA reads TGTGCCAGCCGTTTATGGGCCCTAGCGGGAGCCTACGAGCAGTACTTC. Translating it yields CASRLWALAGAYEQYF.

In this sample, this clonotype turned up a few times. The J gene is TRBJ2-7, the V gene TRBV5-6; TRBD2 agrees at 11 bases. The CDR3 loop spans 12 amino acids. Germline loops: CDR1 SGHDT, CDR2 YYEEEE. V lost 3 bases to trimming and J lost 10 bases; unmatched junction nucleotides: 3. In nucleotides, the CDR3 is TGTGCCAGCAGCTGGGGACTAGCGGACCAGTACTTC. It translates to CASSWGLADQYF.

This clonotype occurred many times. The rearrangement uses TRBV7-8 and TRBJ1-1; D gene uncertain. The CDR3 loop spans 15 amino acids. Deletions cut 7 bases from V and 0 bases from J, with 15 bases between. Germline V gene data show CDR1 as SGHVS and CDR2 as FQNEAQ. In nucleotides, the CDR3 is TGTGCCAGCACCCCGGCGGGATTTATGAACACTGAAGCTTTCTTT. This encodes CASTPAGFMNTEAFF.

V gene TRBV20-1 combines with J gene TRBJ2-3, with 9 bases matching TRBD1. Trimming took 4 bases from V and 0 from J; bases not matched to a gene: 5. The germline V gene encodes CDR1 DFQATT and CDR2 SNEGSKA (reference sequence). The CDR3 is 15 amino acids. CDR3 amino acids: CSAINRGLSTDTQYF. DNA for the CDR3: TGCAGTGCTATCAACAGGGGGCTTAGCACAGATACGCAGTATTTT.

This clonotype was seen a few times. The chain uses TRBV11-2 and TRBJ2-7; no firm D call. Germline CDR1 and CDR2: SGHAT and FQNNGV. CDR3 length equals 13 residues. Trimming shortened V by 1 base and J by 4 bases, and 8 bases separated the two germline ends. Here the CDR3 DNA reads TGTGCCAGCAGCTTAGCTGTTGCTTACGAGCAGTACTTC. It specifies CASSLAVAYEQYF.

This chain connects TRBV28 to TRBJ2-2; D is possibly TRBD2 (5 bases). The CDR3 is made up of 21 amino acids. Per germline, CDR1 MDHEN and CDR2 SYDVKM. Trimming took off 5 bases at V and 4 bases at J, with 32 bases between the two ends. The CDR3 DNA follows: TGTGCCAGCAGTGGGCCAAACCCGGGTCCCAAAGTGTGGGAGTCCACCGGGGAGCTGTTTTTT. This encodes CASSGPNPGPKVWESTGELFF.

The V and J genes are TRBV19 and TRBJ1-1; a weak D match, TRBD1 (6 bases). CDR3 size: 15 residues. The V and J ends lost 7 bases and 4 bases respectively, with 19 bases between them. Per germline, CDR1 LNHDA and CDR2 SQIVND (reference sequence). The CDR3 is CASTPTGRRVTEAFF. The CDR3 region has the DNA TGTGCCAGTACCCCGACAGGTCGGAGGGTCACTGAAGCTTTCTTT.

V gene TRBV10-3 combines with J gene TRBJ2-5; D perhaps matches TRBD2 (6 bases). The V and J ends lost 6 bases and 7 bases respectively, with 9 bases between them. CDR1 and CDR2 (germline): ENHRY, SYGVKD. This CDR3 is 11 amino acids long. The CDR3 region has the DNA TGTGCCATCAGCCCCGGGGGGACCCAGTACTTC. It specifies CAISPGGTQYF.

About this clonotype itself: An end of the junction does not agree with germline; a read error may underlie this. This rearrangement joins TRBV28 to TRBJ2-2, with 11 bases matching TRBD2. The germline V gene encodes CDR1 MDHEN and CDR2 SYDVKM. The CDR3 totals 17 residues. The CDR3 nucleotides read TGTGCCAGCAGTTTAGTAGCGGGAGGGGGCTACACCGGGGAGCTGCTTTTT. Residues: CASSLVAGGGYTGELLF.

As regards this clonotype: Just one base apart from a much larger clone, this may be a read error. The chain carries TRBV2 and TRBJ1-4; no reliable D call. The CDR3 sequence is 14 residues long. Looked up from germline, CDR1 is SNHLY and CDR2 is FYNNEI. Deletions cut 4 bases from V and 6 bases from J, with 12 bases between. The CDR3 DNA reads TGTGCCAGCAGTGTAACCGGTGGTGATGAAAAACTGTTTTTT. Its translation is CASSVTGGDEKLFF.

A few counts support this clonotype. The chain combines TRBV6-2 or TRBV6-3 with TRBJ1-5, with 8 bases fitting TRBD1. This CDR3 has 14 residues. V was pared by 2 bases and J by 5 bases, with 2 bases of the junction left unmatched. Germline CDR1 is MNHEY and CDR2 is SVGEGT. The CDR3 spells CASSYGQGDQPQHF. The CDR3 DNA follows: TGTGCCAGCAGTTACGGACAGGGTGATCAGCCCCAGCATTTT.

This chain links TRBV6-2 or TRBV6-3 with TRBJ1-1; D unresolved. CDR3 length: 15 amino acids. Trimming removed 10 bases at V and 0 bases at J, with 18 bases between. Germline-derived CDR1 and CDR2 are MNHEY and SVGEGT. The CDR3 is CAIRAWKEVNTEAFF. In DNA, the CDR3 is TGTGCCATTCGGGCCTGGAAAGAGGTGAACACTGAAGCTTTCTTT.

This clonotype was counted a single time. Since the CDR3 does not end with the conserved phenylalanine or tryptophan, this likely comes from a read error. V and J are TRBV9 and TRBJ2-1; D ambiguous. This CDR3 comprises 15 residues. Between the trimmed V and J ends, which lost 3 bases and 0 bases, there was a span of 10 bases. Germline lookup yields CDR1 SGDLS and CDR2 YYNGEE. The CDR3 DNA sequence: TGTGCCAGCAGCGCCCGAGACACCTCCTACAATGAGCAGTTCATC. It encodes CASSARDTSYNEQFI.

The J gene is TRBJ2-2, the V gene TRBV27, with D uncertain. This CDR3 is built from 17 residues. V lost 0 bases to trimming and J lost 5 bases, with 16 bases between them. Germline V lookup: CDR1 MNHEY, CDR2 SMNVEV (reference sequence). The CDR3 DNA is TGTGCCAGCAGTTTATCGATCGGCACTTCAATGACCGGGGAGCTGTTTTTT. Protein product: CASSLSIGTSMTGELFF.

This clonotype came up many times. This chain joins TRBV7-8 and TRBJ2-1; possible D gene TRBD2, 5 bases. V lost 8 bases and J lost 0, with 11 bases in between. There are 14 residues in the CDR3. Germline V lookup: CDR1 SGHVS, CDR2 FQNEAQ. The CDR3 DNA sequence: TGTGCCAGCTTCGGAGGAAGCTCCTACAATGAGCAGTTCTTC. Its translation is CASFGGSSYNEQFF.

The rearrangement joins TRBV6-5 to TRBJ1-3; a possible D gene is TRBD1 (5 bases). Germline loops: CDR1 MNHEY, CDR2 SVGAGI. CDR3 length: 15 amino acids. V was pared by 0 bases and J by 4 bases, with 10 bases between. The CDR3 is CASSYSLGRGNTIYF. DNA of the CDR3: TGTGCCAGCAGTTACTCTTTGGGGCGAGGAAACACCATATATTTT.

Comments on this clonotype: A much larger clone differs from this one at a single base, so this may be a read error. This rearrangement joins TRBV2 to TRBJ2-3, with a tentative D call TRBD2 (6 bases). Between the trimmed V and J ends, which lost 8 bases and 2 bases, there was a span of 17 bases. The CDR3 runs 15 residues. From germline, CDR1 is SNHLY and CDR2 FYNNEI. The CDR3 nucleotides read TGTGCCAGCCTTAGAGCGGGCGGATACACAGATACGCAGTATTTT. Translation: CASLRAGGYTDTQYF.

Worth noting for this clonotype: Possible read error: a much larger clone is one base away. This rearrangement joins TRBV7-6 to TRBJ2-3, with 9 bases aligning to TRBD2. The ends lost 5 bases at V and 2 bases at J; junction bases unmatched: 2. Germline CDR1 reads SGHVS; CDR2 reads FNYEAQ. The CDR3 is 14 residues long. CDR3 DNA: TGTGCCAGCAGCCCTAGCGGGACCACAGATACGCAGTATTTT. This translates into CASSPSGTTDTQYF.

This clonotype was observed many times. V is TRBV25-1 and J is TRBJ2-5; TRBD2 matches 8 bases. There are 11 residues in the CDR3. The germline gives CDR1 MGHDK, CDR2 SYGVNS. V trimming: 11 bases; J trimming: 5 bases; junction bases outside the gene matches: 4. The CDR3: CAAGLGETQYF. The CDR3 bases are TGTGCCGCGGGACTAGGGGAGACCCAGTACTTC.

Notes on this clonotype: A much bigger clone sits one base away, suggesting this may be a read error. The genes are TRBV7-9 and TRBJ2-5, with D possibly being TRBD1 (6 bases). The CDR3 totals 17 residues. Per germline, CDR1 SEHNR and CDR2 FQNEAQ (reference sequence). CDR3 sequence: CASGFLLLSDSQETQYF. The CDR3 region has the DNA TGTGCCAGCGGCTTCCTACTACTCTCGGACAGCCAAGAGACCCAGTACTTC.

Remarks on this clonotype: One junction end disagrees with the germline gene, perhaps due to a read error. The chain couples TRBV14 to TRBJ2-7, with D perhaps TRBD1 (5 bases). The CDR3 has 15 amino acids. Per the germline V gene, CDR1 is SGHDN and CDR2 is FVKESK. The CDR3 coding sequence is TGTGCCAGCAGCCAAGTCCAGGGATTCTCCTACGATCAGTACTTC. Protein: CASSQVQGFSYDQYF.

V is TRBV20-1 and J is TRBJ2-7; D remains unclear. Deletions cut 1 base from V and 0 bases from J, with 10 bases between. CDR1 DFQATT and CDR2 SNEGSKA come from the germline V gene (reference sequence). This CDR3 has 14 amino acids. CDR3 region: CSARGADLSYEQYF. CDR3 DNA: TGCAGTGCTAGAGGAGCTGACCTCTCCTACGAGCAGTACTTC.

This rearrangement joins TRBV27 to TRBJ2-3; possible D gene TRBD1, 6 bases. This CDR3 contains 14 residues. Germline V lookup: CDR1 MNHEY, CDR2 SMNVEV (reference sequence). V was pared by 6 bases and J by 2 bases, with 12 bases between. CDR3 amino acids: CASRHGTSTDTQYF. The CDR3, as DNA: TGTGCCAGCAGACACGGGACATCCACAGATACGCAGTATTTT.

V is TRBV7-8 and J is TRBJ2-1; 12 bases are a match to TRBD1. Germline CDR1 reads SGHVS; CDR2 reads FQNEAQ. The CDR3 contains 15 residues. V dropped 5 bases and J dropped 12; count of bases not matched to a gene: 11. The CDR3: CASSTRDRGPDGQFF. In nucleotides, the CDR3 is TGTGCCAGCAGCACCCGGGACAGGGGGCCAGACGGGCAGTTCTTC.

This clonotype showed up just a few times. V gene TRBV6-2 or TRBV6-3 combines with J gene TRBJ2-2, with 7 bases lining up with TRBD2. Looked up from germline, CDR1 is MNHEY and CDR2 is SVGEGT. After removal of 6 bases from V and 3 bases from J, the junction contained 10 bases not matched to a gene. The CDR3 covers 16 residues. CDR3 sequence: CASSRRSSGDTGELFF. In DNA form, the CDR3 reads TGTGCCAGCAGCCGACGTTCTAGCGGAGACACCGGGGAGCTGTTTTTT.